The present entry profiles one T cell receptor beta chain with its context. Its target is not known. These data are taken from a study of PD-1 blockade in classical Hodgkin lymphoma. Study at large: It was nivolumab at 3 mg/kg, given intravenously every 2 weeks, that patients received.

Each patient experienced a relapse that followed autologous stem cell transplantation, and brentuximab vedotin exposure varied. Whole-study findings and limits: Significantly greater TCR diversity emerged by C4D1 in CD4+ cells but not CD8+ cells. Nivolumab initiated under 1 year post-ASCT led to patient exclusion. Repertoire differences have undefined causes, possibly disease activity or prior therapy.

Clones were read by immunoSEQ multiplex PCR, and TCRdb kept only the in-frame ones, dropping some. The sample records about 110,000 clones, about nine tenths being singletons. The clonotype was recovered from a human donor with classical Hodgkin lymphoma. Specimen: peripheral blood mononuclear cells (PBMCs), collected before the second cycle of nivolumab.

CDR3 DNA: TGTGCCAGCAGTTCCCAACCCCCGAACACCGGGGAGCTGTTTTTT. Protein sequence: CASSSQPPNTGELFF. The rearrangement links TRBV28 to TRBJ2-2, with D uncertain. Germline V lookup: CDR1 MDHEN, CDR2 SYDVKM. V was clipped by 4 bases and J by 0 bases, with 9 bases between them. This CDR3 has 15 residues.